This is a list of T cell receptor beta chains from one sample in a study of T cells in Graves' hyperthyroidism and ophthalmopathy. From the multiplex PCR reads, TCRdb called clonotypes with MiXCR, one entry per CDR3 protein. Of approximately 400,000 distinct CDR3 sequences detected, about 14% appear once; the ten largest clones hold approximately 10%. Material: blood. Receptors originate from a woman aged 55-70 years with Graves' hyperthyroidism. CDR3s include the opening cysteine and the closing phenylalanine or tryptophan. Fields, in order: J gene, V gene, CDR3 length, D gene, clone size, CDR3 protein, CDR3 DNA. A D gene is named only where the DNA matches it firmly. Part of the rows lack a size; the others show once, few, many or a class for expanded clones.

TRBJ1-2,TRBV10-3,14,-,-,CAISGQGTNYGYTF,TGTGCCATCAGCGGTCAAGGAACTAACTATGGCTACACCTTC
TRBJ2-1,TRBV5-4,16,TRBD2,-,CASSLELAGAWNEQFF,TGTGCCAGCAGCTTGGAGTTAGCGGGAGCTTGGAATGAGCAGTTCTTC
TRBJ2-5,TRBV29-1,13,-,many,CSVEDSRLETQYF,TGCAGCGTTGAAGATAGCAGGTTAGAGACCCAGTACTTC
TRBJ2-5,TRBV2,15,TRBD1,many,CASSEAGGWRETQYF,TGTGCCAGCAGCGAAGCAGGGGGTTGGCGAGAGACCCAGTACTTC
TRBJ2-1,TRBV10-2,14,TRBD2,-,CASSEFSGSNEQFF,TGCGCCAGCAGTGAGTTTAGCGGGAGTAATGAGCAGTTCTTC
TRBJ2-2,TRBV29-1,14,-,few,CSVRGTANTGELFF,TGCAGCGTTCGGGGGACAGCGAACACCGGGGAGCTGTTTTTT
TRBJ2-1,TRBV10-3,13,-,many,CAITAALYNEQFF,TGTGCCATCACCGCCGCCCTCTACAATGAGCAGTTCTTC
TRBJ2-2,TRBV11-2,16,TRBD2,-,CASRGGGRVFTGELFF,TGTGCCAGCCGGGGGGGCGGGAGGGTTTTCACCGGGGAGCTGTTTTTT
TRBJ1-2,TRBV19,14,TRBD1,-,CATRRLTGNYGYTF,TGTGCCACTAGGCGACTGACAGGGAACTATGGCTACACCTTC
TRBJ2-7,TRBV12-3/TRBV12-4,16,TRBD1,-,CASSLGTGGGSYEQYF,TGTGCCAGCAGCTTAGGAACAGGGGGCGGCTCCTACGAGCAGTACTTC
TRBJ2-7,TRBV20-1,15,TRBD1,many,CSATPGTGGSYEQYF,TGCAGTGCGACCCCCGGGACAGGGGGCTCTTACGAGCAGTACTTC
TRBJ2-1,TRBV20-1,13,-,many,CSAGASRHNEQFF,TGCAGTGCCGGCGCATCAAGACACAATGAGCAGTTCTTC
TRBJ1-1,TRBV20-1,12,-,few,CSASQAGSEAFF,TGCAGTGCTAGTCAGGCAGGGTCTGAAGCTTTCTTT
TRBJ2-3,TRBV3-1,15,TRBD2,-,CASMPTSGGPDTQYF,TGTGCCAGCATGCCAACTAGCGGGGGGCCAGATACGCAGTATTTT
TRBJ2-1,TRBV7-6,15,TRBD2,-,CASSYKLAGGNEQFF,TGTGCCAGCAGCTATAAACTAGCGGGAGGGAATGAGCAGTTCTTC
TRBJ2-1,TRBV10-3,13,-,many,CAIKGGGLNEQFF,TGTGCCATCAAAGGGGGAGGGCTCAATGAGCAGTTCTTC
TRBJ1-1,TRBV7-8,14,-,once,CASSLPGGDTEAFF,TGTGCCAGCAGCCTCCCGGGGGGGGACACTGAAGCTTTCTTT
TRBJ2-1,TRBV3-1,15,-,many,CASSQDATHSNEQFF,TGTGCCAGCAGCCAAGATGCTACTCACAGCAATGAGCAGTTCTTC
TRBJ1-5,TRBV11-2,14,-,-,CASSLVSGSRAQHF,TGTGCCAGCAGCTTAGTTTCGGGGTCGCGGGCCCAGCATTTT
TRBJ2-5,TRBV20-1,16,-,few,CSARLSGTAGVETQYF,TGCAGTGCTAGATTGTCCGGGACCGCGGGCGTAGAGACCCAGTACTTC
TRBJ2-3,TRBV6-1,15,-,many,CASSEVVAPTDTQYF,TGTGCCAGCAGTGAAGTCGTGGCACCCACAGATACGCAGTATTTT
TRBJ2-3,TRBV28,15,TRBD1,many,CASRDSGGNTDTQYF,TGTGCCAGCAGAGACTCAGGGGGCAACACAGATACGCAGTATTTT
TRBJ2-5,TRBV18,12,-,many,CASSPDQETQYF,TGTGCCAGCTCACCGGACCAAGAGACCCAGTACTTC
TRBJ2-1,TRBV20-1,15,TRBD2,many,CSARDGTSVGNEQFF,TGCAGTGCTAGAGACGGGACTAGCGTGGGCAATGAGCAGTTCTTC
TRBJ1-1,TRBV19,15,-,-,CASKTPSRPNTEAFF,TGTGCCAGTAAAACTCCATCTCGGCCGAACACTGAAGCTTTCTTT
TRBJ2-3,TRBV20-1,13,-,many,CSARGISTDTQYF,TGCAGTGCTCGGGGAATTAGCACAGATACGCAGTATTTT
TRBJ2-7,TRBV9,14,-,-,CASTHPDNAYEQYF,TGTGCCAGCACCCACCCCGACAATGCCTACGAGCAGTACTTC